This T cell receptor beta chain was recorded in a study of blood T cell repertoires in COVID-19. Study at large: Donors in the United States, Italy and Spain gave samples during acute or convalescent COVID-19. T cells, B-cell-depleted T cells, or PBMCs provided the cDNA or gDNA that served as material.

Original processing methods: Counts of nucleated cells, estimated from reference gene primer amplification, were obtained. The repertoire was sequenced with immunoSEQ multiplex PCR; TCRdb's copy has only in-frame clones and lacks some. For V, J and clone size, that table is used; D and trimming come from the DNA. Of 90,000 to 150,000 clones in the sample, roughly 79% are singletons; the top ten hold roughly a tenth. Germline CDR1 is SGHTA and CDR2 is FQGNSA. Trimming removed 7 bases at V and 5 bases at J, with 20 bases between. The CDR3 runs 15 residues. This sequence joins TRBV7-2 and TRBJ1-2; D may be TRBD1 (5 bases). Sequencing was carried out using peripheral blood. The receptor's source is a human donor in a cohort sampled during active COVID-19. The CDR3 bases are TGTGCCAGCATAAATGGCCCCGGACACGTTTATGGCTACACCTTC. As protein: CASINGPGHVYGYTF.